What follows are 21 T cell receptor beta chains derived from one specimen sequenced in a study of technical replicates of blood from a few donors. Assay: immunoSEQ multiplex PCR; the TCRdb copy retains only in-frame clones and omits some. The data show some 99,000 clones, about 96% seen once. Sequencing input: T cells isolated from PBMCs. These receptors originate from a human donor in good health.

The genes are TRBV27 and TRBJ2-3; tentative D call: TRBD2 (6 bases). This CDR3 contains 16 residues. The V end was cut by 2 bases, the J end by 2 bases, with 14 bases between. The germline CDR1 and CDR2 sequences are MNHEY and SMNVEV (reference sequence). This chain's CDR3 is CASSLRAGTYTDTQYF. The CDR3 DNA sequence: TGTGCCAGCAGTTTACGGGCGGGGACTTACACAGATACGCAGTATTTT.

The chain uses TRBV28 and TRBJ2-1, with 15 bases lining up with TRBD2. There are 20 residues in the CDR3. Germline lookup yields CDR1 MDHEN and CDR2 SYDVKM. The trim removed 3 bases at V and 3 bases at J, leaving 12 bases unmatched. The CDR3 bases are TGTGCCAGCAGTTTCCCTCCGGGACTAGCGGGAGGCCTAAACTACAATGAGCAGTTCTTC. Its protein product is CASSFPPGLAGGLNYNEQFF.

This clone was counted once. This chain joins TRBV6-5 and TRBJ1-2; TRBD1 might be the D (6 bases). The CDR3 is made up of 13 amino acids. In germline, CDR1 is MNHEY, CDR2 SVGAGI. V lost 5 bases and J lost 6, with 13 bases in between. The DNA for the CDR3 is TGTGCCAGCAGTAAAACAGGGCTTCATGGCTACACCTTC. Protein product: CASSKTGLHGYTF.

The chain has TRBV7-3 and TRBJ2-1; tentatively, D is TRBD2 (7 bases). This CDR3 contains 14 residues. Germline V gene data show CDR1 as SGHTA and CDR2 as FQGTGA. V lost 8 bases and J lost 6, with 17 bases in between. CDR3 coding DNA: TGTGCCAGCGGGAGGGGGGTGCGAGGCAATGAGCAGTTCTTC. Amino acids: CASGRGVRGNEQFF. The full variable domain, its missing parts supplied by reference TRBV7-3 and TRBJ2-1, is GAGVSQTPSNKVTEKGKYVELRCDPISGHTALYWYRQSLGQGPEFLIYFQGTGAADDSGLPNDRFFAVRPEGSVSTLKIQRTERGDSAVYLCASGRGVRGNEQFFGPGTRLTVL.

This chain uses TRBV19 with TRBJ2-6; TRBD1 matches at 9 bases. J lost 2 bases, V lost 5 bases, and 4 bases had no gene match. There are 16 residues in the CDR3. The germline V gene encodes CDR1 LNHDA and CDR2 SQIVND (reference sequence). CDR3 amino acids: CASSATGGAGANVLTF. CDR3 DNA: TGTGCCAGTAGTGCGACAGGGGGGGCTGGGGCCAACGTCCTGACTTTC.

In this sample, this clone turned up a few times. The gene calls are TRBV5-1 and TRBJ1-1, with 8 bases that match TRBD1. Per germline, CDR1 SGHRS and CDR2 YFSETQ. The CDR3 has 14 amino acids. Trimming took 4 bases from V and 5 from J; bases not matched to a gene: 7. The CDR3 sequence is CASSGMTGATEAFF. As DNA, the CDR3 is TGCGCCAGCAGCGGCATGACAGGGGCGACTGAAGCTTTCTTT.

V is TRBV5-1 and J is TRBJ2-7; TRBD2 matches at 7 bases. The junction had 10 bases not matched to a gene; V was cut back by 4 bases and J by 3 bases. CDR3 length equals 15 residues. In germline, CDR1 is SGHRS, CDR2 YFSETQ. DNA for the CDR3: TGCGCCAGCAGCAGTACCCTAGCGGAATACTACGAGCAGTACTTC. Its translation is CASSSTLAEYYEQYF.

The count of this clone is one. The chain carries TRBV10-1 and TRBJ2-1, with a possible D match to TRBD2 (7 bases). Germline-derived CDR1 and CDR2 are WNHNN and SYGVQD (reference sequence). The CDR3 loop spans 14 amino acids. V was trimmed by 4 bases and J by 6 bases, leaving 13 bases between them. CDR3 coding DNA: TGCGCCAGCAGTGCGGGGGGCTCGCTCAATGAGCAGTTCTTC. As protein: CASSAGGSLNEQFF.

CDR3: CASSPTDTSGEKLFF. CDR3 nucleotides: TGTGCCAGCAGCCCGACCGACACCAGTGGGGAAAAACTGTTTTTT. The V call is TRBV9, the J call TRBJ1-4; D gene ambiguous. There are 15 residues in the CDR3. CDR1 is SGDLS, CDR2 YYNGEE, per germline. Trimming removed 4 bases at V and 8 bases at J, with 18 bases between.

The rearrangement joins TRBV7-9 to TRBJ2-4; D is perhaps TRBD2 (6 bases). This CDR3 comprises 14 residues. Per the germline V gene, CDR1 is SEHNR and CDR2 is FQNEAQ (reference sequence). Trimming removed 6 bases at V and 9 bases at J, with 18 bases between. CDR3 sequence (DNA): TGTGCCAGCAGTCCGCGGCGGGATGCAGGCATTCAGTACTTC. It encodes CASSPRRDAGIQYF.

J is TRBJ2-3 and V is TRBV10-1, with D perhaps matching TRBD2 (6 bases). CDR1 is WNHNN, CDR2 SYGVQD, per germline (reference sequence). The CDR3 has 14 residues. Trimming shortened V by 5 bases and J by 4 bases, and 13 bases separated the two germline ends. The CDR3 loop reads CASSQTSIPDTQYF. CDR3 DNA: TGCGCCAGCAGTCAGACTAGTATCCCAGATACGCAGTATTTT.

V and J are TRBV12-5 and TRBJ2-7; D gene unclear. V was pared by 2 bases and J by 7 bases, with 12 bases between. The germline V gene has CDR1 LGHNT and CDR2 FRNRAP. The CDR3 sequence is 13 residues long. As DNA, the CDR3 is TGTGCTAGTGGTTTGTTTCCGGTCGCGGAGCAGTACTTC. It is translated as CASGLFPVAEQYF. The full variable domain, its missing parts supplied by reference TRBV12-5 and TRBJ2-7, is DARVTQTPRHKVTEMGQEVTMRCQPILGHNTVFWYRQTMMQGLELLAYFRNRAPLDDSGMPKDRFSAEMPDATLATLKIQPSEPRDSAVYFCASGLFPVAEQYFGPGTRLTVT.

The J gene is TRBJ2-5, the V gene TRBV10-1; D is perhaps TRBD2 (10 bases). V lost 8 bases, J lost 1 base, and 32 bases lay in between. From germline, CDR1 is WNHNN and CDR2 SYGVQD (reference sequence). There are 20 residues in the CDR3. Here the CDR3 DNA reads TGCGCCAGCTCCGGGACAGGGAAAGCGGGAGGGCGAGACGTCCAAGAGACCCAGTACTTC. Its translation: CASSGTGKAGGRDVQETQYF.

The CDR3, as DNA: TGCAGCGTTGAATCGGAGCGGGCCCGCACAGATACGCAGTATTTT. As protein: CSVESERARTDTQYF. This chain joins TRBV29-1 and TRBJ2-3; possible D gene TRBD2, 6 bases. Germline V CDR1 and CDR2: SQVTM, ANQGSEA. V lost 2 bases and J lost 1, with 13 bases in between. The CDR3 runs 15 residues.

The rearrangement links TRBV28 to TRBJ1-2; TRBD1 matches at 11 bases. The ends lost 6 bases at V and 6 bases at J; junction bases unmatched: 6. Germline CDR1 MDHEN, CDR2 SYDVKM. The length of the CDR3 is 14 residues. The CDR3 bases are TGTGCCAGCAGCGGACAGGGGGCGGTCCATGGCTACACCTTC. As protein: CASSGQGAVHGYTF.

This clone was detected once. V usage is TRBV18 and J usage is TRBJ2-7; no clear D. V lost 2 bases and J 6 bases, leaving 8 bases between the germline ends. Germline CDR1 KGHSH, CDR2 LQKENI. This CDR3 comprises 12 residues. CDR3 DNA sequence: TGTGCCAGCTCACCAGCCCTGAGCGAGCAGTACTTC. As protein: CASSPALSEQYF.

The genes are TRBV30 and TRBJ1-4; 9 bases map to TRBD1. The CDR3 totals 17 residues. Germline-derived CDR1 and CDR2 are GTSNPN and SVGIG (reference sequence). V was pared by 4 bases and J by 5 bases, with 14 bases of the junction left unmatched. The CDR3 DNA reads TGTGCCTGGACCCTCCCGAACAGGGGGCGTTGGAATGAAAAACTGTTTTTT. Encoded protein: CAWTLPNRGRWNEKLFF.

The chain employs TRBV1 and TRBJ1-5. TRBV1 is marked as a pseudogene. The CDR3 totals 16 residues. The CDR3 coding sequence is TGCACCAGCAGCCAAGAAGGAGGGGATAGCAATCAGCCCCAGCATTTT. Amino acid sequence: CTSSQEGGDSNQPQHF.

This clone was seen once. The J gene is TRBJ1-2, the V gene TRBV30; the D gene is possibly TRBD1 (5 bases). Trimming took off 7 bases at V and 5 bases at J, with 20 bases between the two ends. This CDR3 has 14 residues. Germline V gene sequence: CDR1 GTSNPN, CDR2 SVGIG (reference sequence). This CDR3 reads CAFIARTGGYGYTF. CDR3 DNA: TGTGCCTTTATAGCCCGGACGGGGGGGTATGGCTACACCTTC.

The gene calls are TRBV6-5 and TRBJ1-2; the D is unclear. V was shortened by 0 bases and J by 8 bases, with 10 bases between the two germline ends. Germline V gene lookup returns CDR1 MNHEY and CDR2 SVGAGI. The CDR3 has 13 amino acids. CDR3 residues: CASSYSAGGGYTF. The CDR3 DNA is TGTGCCAGCAGTTACTCGGCAGGAGGAGGCTACACCTTC.

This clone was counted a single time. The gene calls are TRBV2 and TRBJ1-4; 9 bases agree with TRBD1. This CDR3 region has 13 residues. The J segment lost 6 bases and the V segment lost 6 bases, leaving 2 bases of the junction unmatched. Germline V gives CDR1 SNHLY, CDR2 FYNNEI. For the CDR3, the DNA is TGTGCCAGCAGCAGGGACAGGGATGAAAAACTGTTTTTT. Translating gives CASSRDRDEKLFF.